This is a list of T cell receptor beta chains from one sample in a study of early T cells in non-severe SARS-CoV-2 infection. TCRdb analysed the 5' RACE reads with MiXCR anew, one entry per CDR3 protein. This table has tens of thousands of distinct CDR3 sequences, over 9% appearing once. The sample here was whole blood, taken at baseline. The receptors shown here come from an adult who was a healthcare worker with PCR-confirmed SARS-CoV-2 infection or an uninfected control (not recorded which). The CDR3 runs from the conserved cysteine through the conserved F or W. The order of the fields is J gene, V gene, clone size, D gene, CDR3 protein, CDR3 DNA. A D gene is named only where the DNA matches it firmly. Clone size is not always given. Where it is, it says once, few, many or a class for expanded clones.

TRBJ1-5	TRBV3-1	many	.	CASSHSGASNQPQHF	TGTGCCAGCAGCCACTCAGGGGCTAGCAATCAGCCCCAGCATTTT
TRBJ1-1	TRBV7-6	few	TRBD1	CASSPLGGQGGTEAFF	TGTGCCAGCAGCCCCCTCGGCGGGCAGGGGGGCACTGAAGCTTTCTTT
TRBJ2-5	TRBV20-1	many	TRBD2	CSARGTSGQETQYF	TGCAGTGCTAGGGGGACTAGCGGGCAAGAGACCCAGTACTTC
TRBJ2-1	TRBV11-2	many	.	CASSPGWASSYNEQFF	TGTGCCAGCAGCCCGGGGTGGGCTAGCTCCTACAATGAGCAGTTCTTC
TRBJ2-3	TRBV11-2	many	TRBD2	CASSLYSGGTDTQYF	TGTGCCAGCAGCTTATACAGCGGGGGCACAGATACGCAGTATTTT
TRBJ2-1	TRBV6-4	few	TRBD2	CASSDTSGIGEQFF	TGTGCCAGCAGCGACACTAGCGGTATCGGTGAGCAGTTCTTC
TRBJ2-1	TRBV6-5	few	TRBD2	CASRKRGNEQFF	TGTGCCAGCAGAAAGCGGGGCAATGAGCAGTTCTTC
TRBJ2-3	TRBV7-3	few	.	CASSLDRLDTQYF	TGTGCCAGCAGCTTAGACCGGCTGGATACGCAGTATTTT
TRBJ2-1	TRBV5-4	.	TRBD1	CASSRTQGARNEQFF	TGTGCCAGCAGCCGGACCCAGGGGGCGCGGAATGAGCAGTTCTTC
TRBJ2-3	TRBV10-3	once	.	CAIGGVALDTQYF	TGTGCCATCGGTGGAGTGGCACTAGATACGCAGTATTTT
TRBJ2-2	TRBV9	few	.	CASSVVGTPNTGELFF	TGTGCCAGCAGCGTAGTGGGGACCCCAAACACCGGGGAGCTGTTTTTT
TRBJ2-2	TRBV20-1	many	TRBD1	CSAARDSSTGELFF	TGCAGTGCCGCCCGGGACAGTTCGACCGGGGAGCTGTTTTTT
TRBJ2-7	TRBV3-1	.	.	CASSQGADHEQYF	TGTGCCAGCAGCCAAGGGGCCGACCACGAGCAGTACTTC
TRBJ2-3	TRBV6-5	.	TRBD1	CASSPGQGSDTQYF	TGTGCCAGCAGCCCAGGACAGGGTTCCGATACGCAGTATTTT
TRBJ2-3	TRBV27	many	.	CASTVGGTDTQYF	TGTGCCAGCACTGTGGGGGGCACAGATACGCAGTATTTT
TRBJ2-1	TRBV15	many	.	CATSRGGASAYNEQFF	TGTGCCACCAGCAGAGGGGGGGCGTCCGCATACAATGAGCAGTTCTTC
TRBJ2-2	TRBV20-1	few	TRBD2	CSAVGTSGTGELFF	TGCAGTGCCGTAGGGACTAGCGGCACCGGGGAGCTGTTTTTT
TRBJ2-1	TRBV25-1	few	.	CASSESIWWDF	TGTGCCAGCAGTGAATCCATCTGGTGGGACTTC
TRBJ2-2	TRBV7-3	.	.	CASSFPKGKGMGELFF	TGTGCCAGCAGCTTCCCTAAAGGAAAAGGGATGGGGGAGCTGTTTTTT
TRBJ1-1	TRBV20-1	few	TRBD1	CSAKGQDHEAFF	TGCAGTGCTAAAGGACAGGACCATGAAGCTTTCTTT
TRBJ2-7	TRBV28	many	TRBD1	CATRPGTGSYEQYF	TGTGCCACCAGACCCGGGACAGGGTCCTACGAGCAGTACTTC
TRBJ2-4	TRBV14	many	.	CASSQDSLAVRYF	TGTGCCAGCAGCCAAGATTCGTTAGCAGTTCGGTACTTC
TRBJ2-7	TRBV20-1	.	.	CSAYRTYEQYF	TGCAGTGCTTACAGGACCTACGAGCAGTACTTC
TRBJ2-5	TRBV7-8	.	.	CASSWGPETGEETQYF	TGTGCCAGCAGCTGGGGTCCGGAGACAGGAGAAGAGACCCAGTACTTC
TRBJ2-3	TRBV11-2	few	.	CASSLSRLSSGLFPTDTQYF	TGTGCCAGCAGCCTTTCTCGCTTGTCCTCAGGACTATTCCCCACAGATACGCAGTATTTT